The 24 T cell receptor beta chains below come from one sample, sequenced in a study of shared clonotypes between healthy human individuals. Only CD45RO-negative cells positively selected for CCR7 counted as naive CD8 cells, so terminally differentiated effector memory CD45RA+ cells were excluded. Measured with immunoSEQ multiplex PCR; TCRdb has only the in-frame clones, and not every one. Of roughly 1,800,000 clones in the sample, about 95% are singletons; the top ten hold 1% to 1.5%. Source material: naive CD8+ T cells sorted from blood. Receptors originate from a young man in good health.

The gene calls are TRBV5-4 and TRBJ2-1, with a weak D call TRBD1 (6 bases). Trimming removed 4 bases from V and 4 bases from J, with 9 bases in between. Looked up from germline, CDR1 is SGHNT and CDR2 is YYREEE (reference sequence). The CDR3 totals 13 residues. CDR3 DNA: TGTGCCAGCAGCCGGGACACTTACAATGAGCAGTTCTTC. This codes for CASSRDTYNEQFF.

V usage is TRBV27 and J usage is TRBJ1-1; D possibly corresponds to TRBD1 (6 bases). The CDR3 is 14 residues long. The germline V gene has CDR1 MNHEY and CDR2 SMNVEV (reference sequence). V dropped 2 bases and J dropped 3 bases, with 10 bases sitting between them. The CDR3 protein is CASSLQGPYTEAFF. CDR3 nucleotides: TGTGCCAGCAGTTTACAGGGGCCCTACACTGAAGCTTTCTTT.

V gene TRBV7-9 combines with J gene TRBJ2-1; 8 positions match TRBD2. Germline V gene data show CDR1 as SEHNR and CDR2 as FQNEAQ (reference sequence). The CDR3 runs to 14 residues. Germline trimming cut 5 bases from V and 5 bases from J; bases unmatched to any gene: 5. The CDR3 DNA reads TGTGCCAGCAGCGTTAGCGGGACGAACAATGAGCAGTTCTTC. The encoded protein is CASSVSGTNNEQFF. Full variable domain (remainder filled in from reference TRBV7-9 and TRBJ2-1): DTGVSQNPRHKITKRGQNVTFRCDPISEHNRLYWYRQTLGQGPEFLTYFQNEAQLEKSRLLSDRFSAERPKGSFSTLEIQRTEQGDSAMYLCASSVSGTNNEQFFGPGTRLTVL.

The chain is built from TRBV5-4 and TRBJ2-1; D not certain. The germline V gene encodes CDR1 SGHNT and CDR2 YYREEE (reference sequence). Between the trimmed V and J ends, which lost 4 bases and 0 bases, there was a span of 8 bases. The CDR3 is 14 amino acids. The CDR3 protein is CASSILSSYNEQFF. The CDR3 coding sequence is TGTGCCAGCAGCATTTTAAGCTCCTACAATGAGCAGTTCTTC.

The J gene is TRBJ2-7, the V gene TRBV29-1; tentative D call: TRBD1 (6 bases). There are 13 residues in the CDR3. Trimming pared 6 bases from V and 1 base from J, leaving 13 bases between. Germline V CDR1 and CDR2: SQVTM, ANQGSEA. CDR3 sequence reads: CSVLGTKSYEQYF. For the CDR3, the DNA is TGCAGCGTCCTCGGGACAAAATCCTACGAGCAGTACTTC.

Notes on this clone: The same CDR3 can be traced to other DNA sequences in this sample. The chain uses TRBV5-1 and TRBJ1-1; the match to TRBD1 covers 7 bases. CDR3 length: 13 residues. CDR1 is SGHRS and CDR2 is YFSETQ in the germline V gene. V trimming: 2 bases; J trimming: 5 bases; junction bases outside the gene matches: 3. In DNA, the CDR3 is TGCGCCAGCAGCTTAACAGGGGATACTGAAGCTTTCTTT. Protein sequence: CASSLTGDTEAFF.

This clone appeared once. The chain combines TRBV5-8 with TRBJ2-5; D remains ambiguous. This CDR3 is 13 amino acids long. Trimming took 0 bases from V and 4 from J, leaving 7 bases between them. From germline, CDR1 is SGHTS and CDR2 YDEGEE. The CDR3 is CASSLEGSETQYF. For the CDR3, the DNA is TGTGCCAGCAGCTTGGAAGGGTCAGAGACCCAGTACTTC.

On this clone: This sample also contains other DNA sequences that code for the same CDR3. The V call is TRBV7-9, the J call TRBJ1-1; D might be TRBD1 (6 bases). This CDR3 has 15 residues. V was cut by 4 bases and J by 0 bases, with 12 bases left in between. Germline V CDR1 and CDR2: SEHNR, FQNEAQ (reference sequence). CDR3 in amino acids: CASSSRTAMNTEAFF. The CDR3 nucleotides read TGTGCCAGCAGCTCCAGGACAGCGATGAACACTGAAGCTTTCTTT.

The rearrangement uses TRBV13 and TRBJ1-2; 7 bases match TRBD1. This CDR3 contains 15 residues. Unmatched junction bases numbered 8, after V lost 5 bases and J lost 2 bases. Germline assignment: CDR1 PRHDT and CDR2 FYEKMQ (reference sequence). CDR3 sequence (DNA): TGTGCCAGCAGCGGGGAAGCGGGACAGAACTATGGCTACACCTTC. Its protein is CASSGEAGQNYGYTF.

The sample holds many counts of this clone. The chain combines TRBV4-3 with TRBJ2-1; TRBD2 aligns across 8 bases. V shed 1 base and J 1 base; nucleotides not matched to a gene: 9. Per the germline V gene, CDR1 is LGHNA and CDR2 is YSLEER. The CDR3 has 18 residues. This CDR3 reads CASSQVGGLAGSYNEQFF. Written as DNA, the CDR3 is TGCGCCAGCAGCCAAGTCGGGGGGCTAGCGGGTTCCTACAATGAGCAGTTCTTC.

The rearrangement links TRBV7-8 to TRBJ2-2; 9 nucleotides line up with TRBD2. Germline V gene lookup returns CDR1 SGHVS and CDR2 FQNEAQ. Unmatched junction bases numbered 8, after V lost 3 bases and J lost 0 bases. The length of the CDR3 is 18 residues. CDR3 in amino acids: CASSFVLAGAPNTGELFF. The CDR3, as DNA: TGTGCCAGCAGCTTTGTTTTAGCGGGGGCCCCGAACACCGGGGAGCTGTTTTTT.

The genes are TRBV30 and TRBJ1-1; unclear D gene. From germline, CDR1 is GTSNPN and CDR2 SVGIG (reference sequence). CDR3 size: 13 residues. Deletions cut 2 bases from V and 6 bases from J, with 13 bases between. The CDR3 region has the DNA TGTGCCTGGAGTTTATTGGAGGGCTCTGAAGCTTTCTTT. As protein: CAWSLLEGSEAFF.

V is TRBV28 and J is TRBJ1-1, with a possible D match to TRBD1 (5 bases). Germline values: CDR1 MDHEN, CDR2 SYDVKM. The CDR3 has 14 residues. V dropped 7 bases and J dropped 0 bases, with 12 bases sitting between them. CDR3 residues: CASNSDRLNTEAFF. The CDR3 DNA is TGTGCCAGCAACTCAGACAGACTGAACACTGAAGCTTTCTTT.

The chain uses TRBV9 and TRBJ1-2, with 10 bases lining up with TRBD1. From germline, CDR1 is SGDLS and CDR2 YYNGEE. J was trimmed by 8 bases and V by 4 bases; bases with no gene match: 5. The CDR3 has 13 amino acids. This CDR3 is CASSLGQGRGYTF. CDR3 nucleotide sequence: TGTGCCAGCAGCTTGGGACAGGGGAGGGGCTACACCTTC.

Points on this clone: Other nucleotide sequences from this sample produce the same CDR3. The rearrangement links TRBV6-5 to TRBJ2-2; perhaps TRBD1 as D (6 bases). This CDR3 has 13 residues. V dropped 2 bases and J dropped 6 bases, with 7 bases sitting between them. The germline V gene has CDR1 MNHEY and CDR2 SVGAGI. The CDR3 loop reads CASSYTGPGELFF. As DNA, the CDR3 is TGTGCCAGCAGTTACACAGGGCCCGGGGAGCTGTTTTTT.

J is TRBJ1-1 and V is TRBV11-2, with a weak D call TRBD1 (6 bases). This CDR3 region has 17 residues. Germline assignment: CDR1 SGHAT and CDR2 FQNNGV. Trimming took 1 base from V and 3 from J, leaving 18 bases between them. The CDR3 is CASSLGLRGAGDTEAFF. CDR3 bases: TGTGCCAGCAGCTTAGGACTTCGGGGGGCTGGGGACACTGAAGCTTTCTTT.

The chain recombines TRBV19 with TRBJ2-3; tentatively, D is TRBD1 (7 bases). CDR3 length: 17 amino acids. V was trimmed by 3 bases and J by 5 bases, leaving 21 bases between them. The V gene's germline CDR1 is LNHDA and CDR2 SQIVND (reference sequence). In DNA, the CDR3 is TGTGCCAGTAGTATGAGGACAGGAGGGTATGAGAAAGATACGCAGTATTTT. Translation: CASSMRTGGYEKDTQYF.

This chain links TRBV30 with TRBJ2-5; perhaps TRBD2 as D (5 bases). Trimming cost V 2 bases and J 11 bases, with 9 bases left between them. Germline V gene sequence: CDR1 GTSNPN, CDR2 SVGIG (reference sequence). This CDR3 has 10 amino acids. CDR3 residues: CAWSLGEQYF. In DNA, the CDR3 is TGTGCCTGGAGTCTTGGGGAGCAGTACTTC.

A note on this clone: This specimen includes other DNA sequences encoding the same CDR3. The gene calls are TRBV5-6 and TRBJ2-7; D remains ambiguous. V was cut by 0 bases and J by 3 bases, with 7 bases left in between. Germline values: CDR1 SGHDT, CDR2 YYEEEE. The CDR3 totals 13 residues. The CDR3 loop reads CASSLGSIYEQYF. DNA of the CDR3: TGTGCCAGCAGCTTGGGTTCAATCTACGAGCAGTACTTC.

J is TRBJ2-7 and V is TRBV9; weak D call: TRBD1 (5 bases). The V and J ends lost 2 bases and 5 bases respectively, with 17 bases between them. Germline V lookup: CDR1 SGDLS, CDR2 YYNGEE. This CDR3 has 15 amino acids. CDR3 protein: CASSVDGRGFDEQYF. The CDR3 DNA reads TGTGCCAGCAGCGTGGACGGAAGGGGCTTCGACGAGCAGTACTTC.

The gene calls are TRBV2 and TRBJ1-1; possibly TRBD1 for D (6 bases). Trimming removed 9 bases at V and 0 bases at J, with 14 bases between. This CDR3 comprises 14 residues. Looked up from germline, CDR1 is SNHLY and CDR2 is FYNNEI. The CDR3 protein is CASVRDTMNTEAFF. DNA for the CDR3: TGTGCCAGTGTCCGGGACACTATGAACACTGAAGCTTTCTTT. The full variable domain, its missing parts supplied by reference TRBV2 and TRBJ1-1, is EPEVTQTPSHQVTQMGQEVILRCVPISNHLYFYWYRQILGQKVEFLVSFYNNEISEKSEIFDDQFSVERPDGSNFTLKIRSTKLEDSAMYFCASVRDTMNTEAFFGQGTRLTVV.

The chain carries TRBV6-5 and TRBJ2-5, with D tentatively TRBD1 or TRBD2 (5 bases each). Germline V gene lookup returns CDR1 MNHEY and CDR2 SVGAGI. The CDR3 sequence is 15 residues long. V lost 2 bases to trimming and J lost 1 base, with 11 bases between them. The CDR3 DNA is TGTGCCAGCAGTTACGGGGGTCTCCCCCAAGAGACCCAGTACTTC. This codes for CASSYGGLPQETQYF.

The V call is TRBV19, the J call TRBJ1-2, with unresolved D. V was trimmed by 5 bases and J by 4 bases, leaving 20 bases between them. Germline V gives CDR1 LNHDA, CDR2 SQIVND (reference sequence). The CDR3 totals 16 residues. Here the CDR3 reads CASSPPGTKGPYGYTF. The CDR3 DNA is TGTGCCAGTAGTCCTCCGGGAACAAAAGGTCCCTATGGCTACACCTTC.

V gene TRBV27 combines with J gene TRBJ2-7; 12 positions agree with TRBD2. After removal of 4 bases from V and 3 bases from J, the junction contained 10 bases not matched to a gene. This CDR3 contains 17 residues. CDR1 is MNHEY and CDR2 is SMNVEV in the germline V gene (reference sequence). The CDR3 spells CASSSISSTSGSYEQYF. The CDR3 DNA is TGTGCCAGCAGTTCCATATCCTCGACTAGCGGGAGCTACGAGCAGTACTTC.